Shown below are 9 T cell receptor beta chains from a single sample sequenced in a study of shared clonotypes between healthy human individuals. CD8 cells regarded as naive lacked CD45RO, were positively chosen for CCR7, and omitted terminally differentiated effector memory CD45RA+ cells. The protocol was immunoSEQ multiplex PCR, while the TCRdb copy is restricted to in-frame clones and leaves out a portion. Of millions of clones in the sample, about 93% were seen once. Sequenced material: naive CD8+ T cells from PBMCs. Every receptor here comes from a man between 18 and 29 years old in good health. Some clones in this sample may be carry-over from other donors' samples.

This chain connects TRBV29-1 to TRBJ2-7, with D possibly TRBD1 on 5 matching bases. The CDR3 is made up of 14 amino acids. Germline CDR1 SQVTM, CDR2 ANQGSEA. The ends were cut back, 0 bases at V and 2 bases at J, with 11 bases in the middle. The DNA for the CDR3 is TGCAGCGTTGAAGACAGGGTCCTTCCCTACGAGCAGTACTTC. Residues: CSVEDRVLPYEQYF.

This chain joins TRBV5-1 and TRBJ2-7, with D possibly matching TRBD1 (6 bases). Per the germline V gene, CDR1 is SGHRS and CDR2 is YFSETQ. V shed 1 base and J shed 5 bases, with 13 bases lying between them. CDR3 length: 14 residues. The CDR3 loop is CASSLKQGRHEQYF. Here the CDR3 DNA reads TGCGCCAGCAGCTTGAAACAGGGAAGGCACGAGCAGTACTTC.

The rearrangement joins TRBV12-5 to TRBJ2-1; a possible D gene is TRBD2 (6 bases). V was pared by 2 bases and J by 7 bases, with 15 bases between. Germline-derived CDR1 and CDR2 are LGHNT and FRNRAP. CDR3 length: 15 residues. The CDR3 DNA reads TGTGCTAGTGGTTTGTCCGGGGGTATTGGTAATGAGCAGTTCTTC. Its protein is CASGLSGGIGNEQFF.

Note on this clone: This CDR3 is missing its conserved last phenylalanine or tryptophan, likely due to a read error. No DNA is shown, since the ends of the CDR3 on it are uncertain; the CDR3 is the one TCRdb lists. V and J are TRBV6-1 and TRBJ1-2. CDR1 and CDR2 (germline): MNHNS, SASEGT. The CDR3 adds up to 14 amino acids, both ends counted. The CDR3 spells CASSEVGDPFLPTI.

This clone was seen only once. The genes are TRBV9 and TRBJ2-7; 11 bases agree with TRBD2. The CDR3 spans 15 residues. Germline lookup yields CDR1 SGDLS and CDR2 YYNGEE. The V gene end was trimmed by 4 bases and the J gene end by 1 base; junction bases not matched to a gene: 4. CDR3 DNA: TGTGCCAGCAGCCCGGGACTAGCGGAATCCTACGAGCAGTACTTC. Amino acid sequence: CASSPGLAESYEQYF.

This rearrangement joins TRBV7-8 to TRBJ2-7; 8 nucleotides agree with TRBD1. J was trimmed by 3 bases and V by 1 base; bases with no gene match: 14. Germline assignment: CDR1 SGHVS and CDR2 FQNEAQ. This CDR3 has 18 residues. The CDR3, as DNA: TGTGCCAGCAGCTTAGTAGGTGGACAGGGTTATTTTGACTACGAGCAGTACTTC. It specifies CASSLVGGQGYFDYEQYF. Full variable domain (missing parts from reference TRBV7-8 and TRBJ2-7): GAGVSQSPRYKVAKRGQDVALRCDPISGHVSLFWYQQALGQGPEFLTYFQNEAQLDKSGLPSDRFFAERPEGSVSTLKIQRTQQEDSAVYLCASSLVGGQGYFDYEQYFGPGTRLTVT.

The V and J genes are TRBV13 and TRBJ2-2, with D possibly being TRBD1 or TRBD2 (5 bases each). The V and J ends lost 5 bases and 2 bases respectively, with 18 bases between them. This CDR3 comprises 17 residues. CDR1 is PRHDT, CDR2 FYEKMQ, per germline (reference sequence). The DNA of the CDR3 is TGTGCCAGCAGCCCCTACGGACTTGGGGACAACACCGGGGAGCTGTTTTTT. It encodes CASSPYGLGDNTGELFF.

The V call is TRBV27, the J call TRBJ2-1, with D perhaps matching TRBD1 or TRBD2 (6 bases each). Trimming removed 6 bases from V and 5 bases from J, with 14 bases in between. The germline V gene encodes CDR1 MNHEY and CDR2 SMNVEV (reference sequence). The CDR3 consists of 14 residues. The CDR3 reads CASSETRGNNEQFF. The CDR3 nucleotides are TGTGCCAGCAGCGAGACTAGGGGGAACAATGAGCAGTTCTTC.

This clone appeared once. The V gene is TRBV5-5, the J gene TRBJ2-2; 8 positions agree with TRBD2. Germline V CDR1 and CDR2: SGHKS, YYEKEE (reference sequence). The CDR3 runs 15 residues. Losses at the gene ends were 0 bases for V and 3 bases for J; bases not matched to a gene: 1. CDR3 DNA sequence: TGTGCCAGCAGCTTGGTGCGGGAGGACACCGGGGAGCTGTTTTTT. Translated, it gives CASSLVREDTGELFF.